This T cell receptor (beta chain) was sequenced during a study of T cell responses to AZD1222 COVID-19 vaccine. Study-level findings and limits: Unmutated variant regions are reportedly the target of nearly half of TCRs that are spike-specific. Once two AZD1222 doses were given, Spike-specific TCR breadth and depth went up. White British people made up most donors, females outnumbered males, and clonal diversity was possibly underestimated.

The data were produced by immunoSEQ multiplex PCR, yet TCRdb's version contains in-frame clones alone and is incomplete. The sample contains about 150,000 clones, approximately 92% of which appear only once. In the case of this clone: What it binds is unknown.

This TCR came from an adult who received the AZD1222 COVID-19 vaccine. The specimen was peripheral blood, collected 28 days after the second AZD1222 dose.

CDR3 residues: CASGLGRSGLGGLAGHTQYF. CDR3 DNA: TGTGCTAGTGGTTTGGGCAGGTCCGGACTTGGGGGACTAGCGGGGCACACGCAGTATTTT. The chain joins TRBV12-5 to TRBJ2-3; TRBD2 agrees at 13 bases. Losses at the gene ends were 1 base for V and 9 bases for J; bases not matched to a gene: 19. CDR3 length equals 20 residues. CDR1 LGHNT and CDR2 FRNRAP come from the germline V gene.